A selection of T cell receptor beta chains follows, all from one sample in a study. MiXCR was run by TCRdb on the RT-PCR reads, yielding one entry per CDR3 protein. The data show more than 550,000 distinct CDR3 sequences, 14% seen once. The sequenced sample was memory CD4+ T cells from blood. The source is a female donor in good health, serving as a healthy control. Each CDR3 is given with its conserved first and last residue. D genes are given only for firm matches. A row's size may be missing; if present it is once, few, many or a size class.

TRBJ2-1 . . TRBV16 TGTGCCAGCAGCCAATACAGGACAAACAATGAGCAGTTCTTC CASSQYRTNNEQFF
TRBJ2-2 . . TRBV7-2 TGTGCCAGCAGCCCTGCCGGTTACGGCGGGGAGCTGTTTTTT CASSPAGYGGELFF
TRBJ1-6 TRBD1 . TRBV12-3/TRBV12-4 TGTGCCAGCAGCTCCAGGGGGCTGGGGGATTCACCCCTCCACTTT CASSSRGLGDSPLHF
TRBJ2-3 TRBD1 . TRBV5-1 TGCGCCAGCAGTTCGGGACAGAAAAACACAGATACGCAGTATTTT CASSSGQKNTDTQYF
TRBJ2-1 TRBD2 few TRBV20-1 TGCAGTGCTAGACCGGGGGGAAACTTCTACAATGAGCAGTTCTTC CSARPGGNFYNEQFF
TRBJ2-3 TRBD1 . TRBV12-3/TRBV12-4 TGTGCCAGCAGACAGGGGATCACAGATACGCAGTATTTT CASRQGITDTQYF
TRBJ2-1 . many TRBV5-5 TGTGCCAGCAGGGGGTCAGTGGGAGCGTACAATGAGCAGTTCTTC CASRGSVGAYNEQFF
TRBJ2-7 . many TRBV20-1 TGCAGTGCTAGACAAATCTACGAGCAGTACTTC CSARQIYEQYF
TRBJ2-2 TRBD1 many TRBV20-1 TGCAGTGCACCCGGACAGGGGGTCACCGGGGAGCTGTTTTTT CSAPGQGVTGELFF
TRBJ2-3 TRBD1 few TRBV20-1 TGCAGTGCCCCGAGACAGGGTTTCACAGATACGCAGTATTTT CSAPRQGFTDTQYF
TRBJ2-6 TRBD1 . TRBV27 TGTGCCAGCAGTTACCGGCCTCCGGGACAGGCCTCCTCTGGGGCCAACGTCCTGACTTTC CASSYRPPGQASSGANVLTF
TRBJ1-1 TRBD1 many TRBV7-2 TGTGCCAGCAGCTTTCTCGGACAGGCGAACACTGAAGCTTTCTTT CASSFLGQANTEAFF
TRBJ1-2 . . TRBV6-5 TGTGCCAGCAGTTACTCGAACACGGGACGCCCTATGAGCTACACCTTC CASSYSNTGRPMSYTF
TRBJ1-2 TRBD1 . TRBV14 TGTGCCAGCAGCCAACGATACAGGGGCAACTATGGCTACACCTTC CASSQRYRGNYGYTF
TRBJ2-3 TRBD1 . TRBV14 TGTGCCAGCAGCCCGGGACAGGGTCTCAATACGCAGTATTTT CASSPGQGLNTQYF
TRBJ2-6 . few TRBV5-1 TGCGCCAGCAGCCTCGGTCTCTCTGAGGCCAACGTCCTGACTTTC CASSLGLSEANVLTF
TRBJ2-1 . few TRBV7-8 TGTGCCAGCAGCTTACGTGCGGCATGGAATTACAATGAGCAGTTCTTC CASSLRAAWNYNEQFF
TRBJ1-2 . . TRBV20-1 TGCAGTGCTAGGCCTACAGGGATCGACTATGGCTACACCTTC CSARPTGIDYGYTF
TRBJ2-1 TRBD2 few TRBV12-3/TRBV12-4 TGTGCCAGCAGGGGCTCCGGGACTAGCTACAATGAGCAGTTCTTC CASRGSGTSYNEQFF
TRBJ2-2 . . TRBV7-9 TGTGCCAGCACTCCCAGGCCGGCTAGCGTCAACACCGGGGAGCTGTTTTTT CASTPRPASVNTGELFF
TRBJ1-2 . . TRBV7-2 TGTGCCAGCAGCCCAGCGGGAAGGGGAAATGGCTACACCTTC CASSPAGRGNGYTF
TRBJ2-4 TRBD2 . TRBV5-1 TGCGCCAGCAGCTCCGCCGGGGGGGAAAACATTCAGTACTTC CASSSAGGENIQYF
TRBJ2-2 . few TRBV5-1 TGCGCCAGCAGGCCCAGCGAGGCCGGGGAGCTGTTTTTT CASRPSEAGELFF
TRBJ1-5 TRBD1 . TRBV27 TGTGCCAGCAGTTTAACGCCGATTCTGACAGGGGCTACCAATCAGCCCCAGCATTTT CASSLTPILTGATNQPQHF
TRBJ2-5 TRBD2 few TRBV6-5 TGTGCCAGCAGTTACTCGGCGGCTAGCGGGAGGGAGACCCAGTACTTC CASSYSAASGRETQYF
TRBJ1-1 TRBD1 few TRBV5-1 TGCGCCAGCAGCGAACAGGGGGCGGGGGTCGCTGAAGCTTTCTTT CASSEQGAGVAEAFF
TRBJ1-1 . . TRBV4-1 TGCGCCAGCAGCCAAGATTTAAGAGGGGAGCCGAACACTGAAGCTTTCTTT CASSQDLRGEPNTEAFF
TRBJ2-7 TRBD1 many TRBV5-1 TGCGCCAGCAGCTCATGGACAGGGAGCTACGAGCAGTACTTC CASSSWTGSYEQYF
TRBJ2-7 TRBD2 . TRBV20-1 TGCAGTGCTCCCCGGACTAGCGGGAGGGCCGGCGAGCAGTACTTC CSAPRTSGRAGEQYF
TRBJ2-5 . . TRBV14 TGTGCCAGCAGCCAACGGGGGAGAAAACAAGAGACCCAGTACTTC CASSQRGRKQETQYF
TRBJ1-1 . few TRBV28 TGTGCCAGCAGTTTAAATTTGGCGGTAGTGAACACTGAAGCTTTCTTT CASSLNLAVVNTEAFF
TRBJ2-1 TRBD1 many TRBV20-1 TGCAGTGCTTGGTTACCTCCGGGACAGGGGGCCTACAATGAGCAGTTCTTC CSAWLPPGQGAYNEQFF
TRBJ2-3 TRBD1 many TRBV6-5 TGTGCCAGCAGTTACTCCGGGACAGGGGGGCCAGATACGCAGTATTTT CASSYSGTGGPDTQYF
TRBJ1-2 . . TRBV12-3/TRBV12-4 TGTGCCAGCAGGCTGACAGGAGATAATGGCTACACCTTC CASRLTGDNGYTF
TRBJ1-1 TRBD1 . TRBV12-3/TRBV12-4 TGTGCCAGCACCCTCACGACAGGGGCGGCAGCTTTCTTT CASTLTTGAAAFF
TRBJ1-2 . . TRBV18 TGTGCCAGCTCACCACCGGGCAGGGGTGGCTACACCTTC CASSPPGRGGYTF
TRBJ2-7 . . TRBV5-1 TGCGCCAGCAGCTTGGACGTTCGGCAGGAGGGGGGCGAGCAGTACTTC CASSLDVRQEGGEQYF